The 30 T cell receptor beta chains presented below share a single source sample, sequenced in a study of tumor-infiltrating lymphocytes in localized non-small cell lung cancer. TCRdb's copy holds only in-frame clones and misses some; the assay was immunoSEQ multiplex PCR. This repertoire shows 9,500 to 13,000 clones, 50% to 75% found once; its top ten account for approximately 11%. Sequencing was done on a sample of uninvolved lung tissue not adjacent to the tumor. The receptors were gathered from a human donor with non-small cell lung cancer.

The table lists this clone with a few counts. This chain joins TRBV5-1 and TRBJ1-2, with 11 bases lining up with TRBD1. Per the germline V gene, CDR1 is SGHRS and CDR2 is YFSETQ. Trimming removed 8 bases from V and 5 bases from J; junction bases left unmatched: 14. This CDR3 has 16 residues. In DNA form, the CDR3 reads TGCGCCAGTACCTCAGGACAGGGGGCAGTTGGGTATGGCTACACCTTC. As protein: CASTSGQGAVGYGYTF.

The chain recombines TRBV6-6 with TRBJ1-1, with D possibly being TRBD1 (5 bases). This CDR3 spans 13 amino acids. V lost 7 bases, J lost 3 bases, and 12 bases lay in between. The V gene's germline CDR1 is MNHNY and CDR2 SVGAGI (reference sequence). CDR3: CASINMGDTEAFF. In DNA form, the CDR3 reads TGTGCCAGCATCAACATGGGGGACACTGAAGCTTTCTTT.

The rearrangement joins TRBV28 to TRBJ1-5; D is ambiguous. Trimming cost V 5 bases and J 1 base, with 12 bases left between them. The germline V gene has CDR1 MDHEN and CDR2 SYDVKM. The CDR3 consists of 15 residues. The chain's CDR3 is CASSRRGGSNQPQHF. The CDR3 DNA is TGTGCCAGCAGTCGCCGGGGTGGGAGCAATCAGCCCCAGCATTTT.

The rearrangement uses TRBV14 and TRBJ1-6; unclear D gene. The CDR3 consists of 15 residues. In germline, CDR1 is SGHDN, CDR2 FVKESK. Deletions cut 0 bases from V and 3 bases from J, with 6 bases between. The CDR3 sequence is CASSQETVYNSPLHF. In nucleotides, the CDR3 is TGTGCCAGCAGCCAAGAAACAGTCTATAATTCACCCCTCCACTTT.

As to this clone: A clone one base away is much larger, so this may be a read error. Other nucleotide sequences from this sample produce the same CDR3. This chain joins TRBV5-1 and TRBJ2-2; 7 bases map to TRBD1. The CDR3 extends over 15 amino acids. Trimming took 1 base from V and 6 from J; bases not matched to a gene: 6. The germline V gene encodes CDR1 SGHRS and CDR2 YFSETQ. The CDR3 reads CASSLRDSLAGELFF. CDR3 nucleotide sequence: TGCGCCAGCAGCTTGAGGGACAGTCTCGCCGGGGAGCTGTTTTTT.

This clone was detected only once. The genes are TRBV2 and TRBJ2-7; D is ambiguous. From germline, CDR1 is SNHLY and CDR2 FYNNEI. There are 14 residues in the CDR3. Trimming cost V 3 bases and J 1 base, with 10 bases left between them. Written as DNA, the CDR3 is TGTGCCAGCAGTGACGTCGACGGGTCCTACGAGCAGTACTTC. Translated: CASSDVDGSYEQYF. Full variable domain (remainder filled in from reference TRBV2 and TRBJ2-7): EPEVTQTPSHQVTQMGQEVILRCVPISNHLYFYWYRQILGQKVEFLVSFYNNEISEKSEIFDDQFSVERPDGSNFTLKIRSTKLEDSAMYFCASSDVDGSYEQYFGPGTRLTVT.

The chain combines TRBV29-1 with TRBJ2-1, with D perhaps assigned TRBD1 or TRBD2 (5 bases each). Trimming shortened V by 4 bases and J by 0 bases, and 19 bases separated the two germline ends. Germline CDR1 reads SQVTM; CDR2 reads ANQGSEA. This CDR3 comprises 17 residues. CDR3 region: CSVAGAPSVGSYNEQFF. The CDR3 DNA is TGCAGCGTTGCCGGGGCCCCCAGCGTCGGCTCCTACAATGAGCAGTTCTTC.

V and J are TRBV4-2 and TRBJ2-5; D may be TRBD2 (5 bases). Germline CDR1 reads LGHNA; CDR2 reads YNFKEQ. V dropped 5 bases and J dropped 2 bases, with 18 bases sitting between them. CDR3 length: 16 amino acids. The CDR3, as DNA: TGTGCCAGCAGCTCGCGTGCTGGACTTATTCAAGAGACCCAGTACTTC. Translated, it gives CASSSRAGLIQETQYF.

V and J are TRBV9 and TRBJ2-7; 10 nucleotides line up with TRBD2. V trimming: 5 bases; J trimming: 5 bases; junction bases outside the gene matches: 10. Germline V gives CDR1 SGDLS, CDR2 YYNGEE. This CDR3 region has 15 residues. Here the CDR3 DNA reads TGTGCCAGCAGTCCTACTAGCGGGGTTAGGAACGAGCAGTACTTC. It yields the protein CASSPTSGVRNEQYF.

In this sample, this clone turned up a few times. The V gene is TRBV5-8, the J gene TRBJ2-7; D may be TRBD1 (6 bases). Trimming removed 0 bases at V and 3 bases at J, with 13 bases between. The CDR3 runs to 15 residues. Germline V CDR1 and CDR2: SGHTS, YDEGEE. The CDR3 spells CASSLGQVNLYEQYF. As DNA, the CDR3 is TGTGCCAGCAGCTTGGGACAGGTAAACCTCTACGAGCAGTACTTC. Together with reference TRBV5-8 and TRBJ2-7, the CDR3 gives the full variable domain: EAGVTQSPTHLIKTRGQQATLRCSPISGHTSVYWYQQALGLGLQFLLWYDEGEERNRGNFPPRFSGRQFPNYSSELNVNALELEDSALYLCASSLGQVNLYEQYFGPGTRLTVT.

The J gene is TRBJ2-7, the V gene TRBV18, with 7 bases lining up with TRBD1. CDR1 and CDR2 (germline): KGHSH, LQKENI. The CDR3 contains 14 residues. With V trimmed by 3 bases and J by 2 bases, 4 bases remained unmatched. CDR3 sequence reads: CASSPETGPYEQYF. The CDR3 DNA reads as TGTGCCAGCTCACCGGAGACAGGGCCCTACGAGCAGTACTTC.

The chain joins TRBV5-1 to TRBJ1-5; D unclear. CDR1 is SGHRS, CDR2 YFSETQ, per germline. The CDR3 extends over 18 amino acids. Trimming stripped 6 bases from V and 0 bases from J, with 22 bases between. CDR3 coding DNA: TGCGCCAGCACCCCCGTGGGTCATCGTGCCTATAGCAATCAGCCCCAGCATTTT. This translates into CASTPVGHRAYSNQPQHF.

The sample holds a few counts of this clone. The CDR3 is CASSLGQGFYNSPLHF. In DNA, the CDR3 is TGTGCCAGCAGCTTGGGACAGGGGTTCTATAATTCACCCCTCCACTTT. The V call is TRBV7-9, the J call TRBJ1-6, with 10 nucleotides matching TRBD1. CDR1 and CDR2 (germline): SEHNR, FQNEAQ (reference sequence). The V segment lost 3 bases and the J segment 3 bases; nucleotides outside the gene matches: 2. The CDR3 covers 16 residues.

This clone was seen a handful of times. This chain joins TRBV4-1 and TRBJ1-2, with D perhaps matching TRBD1 (5 bases). Germline CDR1 MGHRA, CDR2 YSYEKL. V dropped 0 bases and J dropped 4 bases, with 12 bases sitting between them. This CDR3 is 15 amino acids long. The CDR3 region is CASSQDRDALYGYTF. In DNA form, the CDR3 reads TGCGCCAGCAGCCAAGATAGGGACGCCCTCTATGGCTACACCTTC.

This clone is medium-sized. The V and J genes are TRBV5-8 and TRBJ1-3, with TRBD1 identical over 8 bases. Trimming cost V 0 bases and J 7 bases; bases outside gene matches: 6. Per germline, CDR1 SGHTS and CDR2 YDEGEE. The CDR3 totals 15 residues. The CDR3 reads CASSLGMTGANTIYF. The CDR3 DNA reads as TGTGCCAGCAGCTTGGGGATGACAGGGGCGAACACCATATATTTT.

The chain employs TRBV6-1 and TRBJ2-1, with TRBD1 matching 11 bases. This CDR3 comprises 13 residues. Germline CDR1 reads MNHNS; CDR2 reads SASEGT. V gave up 6 bases and J gave up 7 bases; unmatched junction bases: 2. CDR3 nucleotides: TGTGCCAGCAGCGGGACAGGGGGGAATGAGCAGTTCTTC. This sequence encodes CASSGTGGNEQFF.

This clone was counted a few times. The chain joins TRBV27 to TRBJ1-5; 7 bases match TRBD1. J was trimmed by 3 bases and V by 2 bases; bases with no gene match: 7. CDR1 MNHEY and CDR2 SMNVEV come from the germline V gene (reference sequence). CDR3 length: 16 residues. The CDR3 sequence is CASSLIREGANQPQHF. Written as DNA, the CDR3 is TGTGCCAGCAGTTTAATCAGGGAGGGGGCCAATCAGCCCCAGCATTTT.

This clone was found once. At the DNA level, this CDR3 is encoded by other sequences in the same sample as well. The chain recombines TRBV4-3 with TRBJ1-4; D remains ambiguous. Germline lookup yields CDR1 LGHNA and CDR2 YSLEER. Between the trimmed V and J ends, which lost 3 bases and 8 bases, there was a span of 4 bases. This CDR3 is built from 11 residues. In DNA, the CDR3 is TGCGCCAGCAGCCACCGGGAAAAACTGTTTTTT. Translation: CASSHREKLFF.

V gene TRBV5-1 combines with J gene TRBJ2-7; either TRBD1 or TRBD2 may supply D (5 bases each). V dropped 4 bases and J dropped 2 bases, with 16 bases sitting between them. This CDR3 comprises 15 residues. From germline, CDR1 is SGHRS and CDR2 YFSETQ. CDR3 residues: CASSPSGTAAYEQYF. CDR3 DNA: TGCGCCAGCAGCCCCTCCGGGACCGCGGCCTACGAGCAGTACTTC.

The chain uses TRBV7-2 and TRBJ1-5, with unresolved D. Germline V gives CDR1 SGHTA, CDR2 FQGNSA. With 4 bases removed from V and 4 bases from J, the gap between germline ends came to 8 bases. The CDR3 has 13 amino acids. The CDR3 sequence is CASSSGGNQPQHF. Written as DNA, the CDR3 is TGTGCCAGCAGCTCAGGCGGTAATCAGCCCCAGCATTTT.

This clone was observed a few times. The chain couples TRBV19 to TRBJ1-1; no clear D. V was pared by 9 bases and J by 3 bases, with 14 bases between. Germline loops: CDR1 LNHDA, CDR2 SQIVND (reference sequence). CDR3 size: 13 residues. For the CDR3, the DNA is TGTGCCAGCACTCCCGGCAGGTACACTGAAGCTTTCTTT. It is translated as CASTPGRYTEAFF.

The chain has TRBV2 and TRBJ2-3; D remains ambiguous. CDR3 length equals 11 residues. The ends were cut back, 5 bases at V and 3 bases at J, with 3 bases in the middle. Germline loops: CDR1 SNHLY, CDR2 FYNNEI. CDR3 in amino acids: CASSKTDTQYF. DNA for the CDR3: TGTGCCAGCAGTAAAACAGATACGCAGTATTTT.

The rearrangement uses TRBV19 and TRBJ2-7, with D perhaps TRBD2 (6 bases). Trimming removed 5 bases from V and 0 bases from J, with 14 bases in between. This CDR3 is 15 amino acids long. The V gene's germline CDR1 is LNHDA and CDR2 SQIVND (reference sequence). The CDR3, as DNA: TGTGCCAGTAGTTGGTCGGGAGAGAGCTCCTACGAGCAGTACTTC. Amino acid sequence: CASSWSGESSYEQYF.

By share of the sample, this clone is large (0.1 to 1%). The rearrangement joins TRBV7-9 to TRBJ1-1; no clear D. This CDR3 comprises 11 residues. Germline assignment: CDR1 SEHNR and CDR2 FQNEAQ (reference sequence). The germline V and J ends were trimmed by 4 bases and 8 bases, with 8 bases remaining between them. This CDR3 is CASSSSSEAFF. The CDR3 region has the DNA TGTGCCAGCAGCTCATCCTCGGAAGCTTTCTTT.

The rearrangement uses TRBV6-6 and TRBJ2-7, with TRBD1 identical over 7 bases. Germline V gene sequence: CDR1 MNHNY, CDR2 SVGAGI (reference sequence). The CDR3 is 14 residues long. The junction had 8 bases not matched to a gene; V was cut back by 7 bases and J by 2 bases. CDR3: CASTQGRGTYEQYF. DNA for the CDR3: TGTGCCAGCACCCAGGGCAGGGGGACCTACGAGCAGTACTTC.

The sample holds a few counts of this clone. V and J are TRBV6-5 and TRBJ2-1; TRBD2 aligns across 8 bases. The CDR3 loop spans 15 amino acids. Germline V CDR1 and CDR2: MNHEY, SVGAGI. The trim removed 8 bases at V and 5 bases at J, leaving 11 bases unmatched. The CDR3, as DNA: TGTGCCAGCGCCCACGGGAGGGGAGGGCACAATGAGCAGTTCTTC. This encodes CASAHGRGGHNEQFF.

CDR3 in amino acids: CASSLNPPGEKLFF. The CDR3 coding sequence is TGTGCCAGCAGTTTGAATCCCCCGGGCGAAAAACTGTTTTTT. The chain couples TRBV27 to TRBJ1-4; no firm D call. Trimming pared 3 bases from V and 8 bases from J, leaving 13 bases between. The CDR3 sequence is 14 residues long. Germline assignment: CDR1 MNHEY and CDR2 SMNVEV (reference sequence).

This clone is medium-sized (0.01 to 0.1%). The chain couples TRBV2 to TRBJ1-3; D not certain. Per germline, CDR1 SNHLY and CDR2 FYNNEI. This CDR3 spans 12 amino acids. V shed 10 bases and J shed 2 bases, with 9 bases lying between them. The CDR3 region is CATQEAGNTIYF. In DNA, the CDR3 is TGTGCCACTCAGGAGGCTGGAAACACCATATATTTT.

This clone was seen a handful of times. CDR3 nucleotides: TGTGCCAGCAGCCATGGGGGGAACACTGAAGCTTTCTTT. Protein product: CASSHGGNTEAFF. The chain combines TRBV7-2 with TRBJ1-1; a possible D gene is TRBD1 (5 bases). V was cut by 5 bases and J by 1 base, with 8 bases left in between. The germline gives CDR1 SGHTA, CDR2 FQGNSA. This CDR3 is built from 13 residues.

This clone counts as medium-sized. This chain links TRBV15 with TRBJ2-7; D gene unclear. The ends were cut back, 8 bases at V and 4 bases at J, with 0 bases in the middle. Looked up from germline, CDR1 is LNHNV and CDR2 is YYDKDF (reference sequence). The CDR3 sequence is 8 residues long. CDR3 residues: CATYEQYF. The CDR3 DNA reads TGTGCCACCTACGAGCAGTACTTC.